This T cell receptor beta chain is drawn from a study of shared clonotypes between healthy human individuals (TCRdb year 2020). In terms of the full investigation: The cohort comprised a couple of women and a few men aged 18 to 49 years. Per donor, three plates each were used for CD4 naive and CD4 memory, two for CD8 naive, and one for CD8 memory. Each donor's leukapheresis produced roughly between roughly 0.85 and 9.5 billion PBMCs. To increase sequencing depth and limit assay-specific biases, TCR repertoire library preparation and sequencing were carried out by different laboratories using diverse techniques. To estimate repertoire size and how much clonotypes are shared between individuals, the study performed deep sequencing of blood TCR repertoires from a few healthy adults.

Using the deep immunoSEQ assay, multiplex PCR amplified TCR CDR3 regions from genomic DNA. Genomic DNA extracted from each cell subset was distributed evenly over all wells of several immunoSEQ 96-well plates, and each plate served as one replicate. For sorted subsets, approximately 190 ng of genomic DNA, equivalent to 30,000 or so T cell genomes, went into each replicate PCR. Purified libraries were measured with a Qubit 3.0 fluorometer, size-checked on a Bioanalyzer 2100, and measured again with the KAPA Library Quantification kit. Every immunoSEQ 96-well plate was sequenced on a separate single-read 150-cycle Illumina NextSeq 550 flow cell. On the authors' methods: The immunoSEQ output contained only junctional sequences without quality scores, so filtering could not match that applied to full-length reads. Sequences were annotated with PyIR, a Python wrapper for IgBLAST v1.9, and V/J genes and CDR3 were assigned using IMGT germline references. Any read was removed if the V/J assignment was weak (E-value above 1e-6), the CDR3 was missing, or the read contained stop codons, out-of-frame junctions, or ambiguous translated residues. V3J clonotypes were defined as sequences sharing the same inferred V gene, J gene, and CDR3 amino acid sequence. Percentage overlap between repertoires was calculated by dividing the number of shared unique clonotypes by the size of the smaller repertoire. RTK rarefaction, the Chao1 estimator, and Recon v2.1 estimates of unobserved clonotypes were used to assess repertoire richness. Generation probabilities were computed with OLGA for all TCRbeta clonotypes obtained by the gDNA method from a handful of donors. Drawn from immuneACCESS, this table holds only the in-frame rearrangements with V and J called that TCRdb kept. Clones are partly lost; checked studies trace under half to an unresolved V gene and leave the rest unexplained. V and J calls and clone size are copied from that table; D and trimming were computed from the DNA. Recorded for this sample are over 800,000 clones; 90% to 95% of them occurred a single time. The top ten clones comprise nearly 25% of the sample.

The germline V gene supplies CDR1 SNHLY and CDR2 FYNNEI. The trim is 2 bases for V and 1 base for J, with a gap of 10 bases between the germline ends. The CDR3 sequence holds 15 residues, the cysteine and phenylalanine included. Left in the record is the CDR3 DNA by itself, 45 bases read in frame from the first base. For the CD8 naive samples, CD45RO-negative cells were positively selected for CCR7, yielding a CD45RA+CCR7+ population from which TemRA cells were excluded. Donors were healthy HIV-negative adults with no recently reported acute infections or vaccinations. Every donor was a Caucasian adult residing in Nashville, Tennessee, USA. After blood collection by leukapheresis, PBMCs were isolated using Ficoll-Histopaque density gradient centrifugation and then cryopreserved in the vapor phase of liquid nitrogen. Analytical flow cytometry was used to check the purity and quantity of each magnetically sorted T cell population. From each sorted fraction, genomic DNA was isolated and quantified by UV absorbance on a Nanodrop 2000c.

Turning to this clone: Its antigen specificity is not known. Base quality data are lacking; no much larger clone is found one base away.

Overall study outcomes, separate from this receptor: Only blood was sampled, and tissue TCR repertoires likely differ from those in blood. Across a handful of donors, about 5% of naive CD4, 3% to 3.5% of naive CD8, approximately 2.5% of memory CD4, and 0.4% to 0.45% of memory CD8 clonotypes were shared. Rarefaction of sorted-subset datasets indicated incomplete sequencing despite the large sequencing depth. Clonotypes shared by all four sorted-subset donors showed higher generation probabilities than non-shared clonotypes. Pairwise subsampling indicated that sequencing depth was expected to affect the degree of clonotype sharing among donors. Naive subsets generally had larger estimated clonotype richness than memory subsets. Because the study included only a small number of donors, the genetic and exposure-history diversity represented was limited.

The rearrangement combines TRBV2 with TRBJ2-3, with no reliable assignment of the D segment. The sequenced material came from naive CD8+ T cells sorted from blood. In light of the paper, this sample's cell subset or site label describes: CD45RA+CCR7+. This receptor was identified in a man under 40 in good health. The CDR3 sequence is CASSELGSGTDTQYF. The bases read TGTGCCAGCAGTGAATTAGGATCAGGCACAGATACGCAGTATTTT.